Following are 15 T cell receptor beta chains from one sample sequenced in a study of blood T cell repertoires in COVID-19. Profiled with immunoSEQ multiplex PCR; TCRdb holds only in-frame clones, not every one. The sample lists roughly 290,000 clones, over 75% occurring once. The specimen sequenced was peripheral blood. All receptors derive from a woman between 45 and 65 years old who had recovered from COVID-19.

The chain is built from TRBV7-2 and TRBJ2-2; D is undetermined. V lost 1 base and J 3 bases, leaving 12 bases between the germline ends. The CDR3 is 16 amino acids. Per germline, CDR1 SGHTA and CDR2 FQGNSA. The CDR3 nucleotides read TGTGCCAGCAGCTTAGTTTTCAGCGTTGACACCGGGGAGCTGTTTTTT. Encoded protein: CASSLVFSVDTGELFF.

The J gene is TRBJ2-1, the V gene TRBV7-9; possibly TRBD1 for D (5 bases). CDR1 is SEHNR, CDR2 FQNEAQ, per germline (reference sequence). This CDR3 is 12 amino acids long. The ends were cut back, 2 bases at V and 9 bases at J, with 8 bases in the middle. CDR3 coding DNA: TGTGCCAGCAGCTTACAAGGGGCTGAGCAGTTCTTC. Its protein is CASSLQGAEQFF.

This chain joins TRBV5-6 and TRBJ2-5; D is possibly TRBD1 (5 bases). The CDR3 runs 17 residues. Trimming removed 4 bases at V and 5 bases at J, with 24 bases between. CDR1 is SGHDT and CDR2 is YYEEEE in the germline V gene. CDR3 sequence (DNA): TGTGCCAGCAGCCTGCTGGGGCAGGTTGCATTAGGGGAGACCCAGTACTTC. Its translation is CASSLLGQVALGETQYF.

The chain employs TRBV7-3 and TRBJ2-5; 7 nucleotides line up with TRBD1. From germline, CDR1 is SGHTA and CDR2 FQGTGA. The CDR3 has 13 amino acids. V gave up 4 bases and J gave up 5 bases; unmatched junction bases: 4. CDR3: CASSSQGWETQYF. CDR3 coding DNA: TGTGCCAGCAGCTCACAGGGGTGGGAGACCCAGTACTTC.

The chain joins TRBV7-9 to TRBJ2-1, with D unclear. This CDR3 spans 15 amino acids. V lost 1 base, J lost 5 bases, and 12 bases lay in between. Germline V gives CDR1 SEHNR, CDR2 FQNEAQ (reference sequence). CDR3 DNA: TGTGCCAGCAGCTTAGTTGGCCTAGGTGACAATGAGCAGTTCTTC. This codes for CASSLVGLGDNEQFF.

J is TRBJ2-7 and V is TRBV5-6; a weak D match, TRBD2 (6 bases). The ends were cut back, 4 bases at V and 0 bases at J, with 8 bases in the middle. CDR3 length: 13 amino acids. The germline gives CDR1 SGHDT, CDR2 YYEEEE. As DNA, the CDR3 is TGTGCCAGCAGCCCCGGGGGCTCCTACGAGCAGTACTTC. It translates to CASSPGGSYEQYF.

J is TRBJ2-1 and V is TRBV6-6; no clear D. The germline V and J ends were trimmed by 2 bases and 4 bases, with 12 bases remaining between them. CDR1 and CDR2 (germline): MNHNY, SVGAGI (reference sequence). The CDR3 has 15 amino acids. The CDR3 spells CASSYQVRQYNEQFF. The CDR3 nucleotides read TGTGCCAGCAGTTACCAGGTTCGGCAGTACAATGAGCAGTTCTTC.

V and J are TRBV2 and TRBJ2-2, with 12 nucleotides matching TRBD2. The CDR3 has 21 residues. Germline V gene lookup returns CDR1 SNHLY and CDR2 FYNNEI. J lost 8 bases, V lost 5 bases, and 24 bases had no gene match. The DNA for the CDR3 is TGTGCCAGCAGTTGGCCACATTTTATGGGTTCCCTAGCGGGGGGGCCAGGGGAGCTGTTTTTT. As protein: CASSWPHFMGSLAGGPGELFF.

In this sample, this clone turned up once. V gene TRBV7-2 combines with J gene TRBJ1-2, with 7 positions matching TRBD1. The length of the CDR3 is 13 residues. Germline CDR1 reads SGHTA; CDR2 reads FQGNSA. With 5 bases clipped from V and 2 bases from J, the junction kept 2 bases outside the gene matches. CDR3 protein: CASSTGQNYGYTF. CDR3 coding DNA: TGTGCCAGCAGCACGGGACAGAACTATGGCTACACCTTC. Full variable domain (outside the CDR3, taken from reference TRBV7-2 and TRBJ1-2): GAGVSQSPSNKVTEKGKDVELRCDPISGHTALYWYRQSLGQGLEFLIYFQGNSAPDKSGLPSDRFSAERTGGSVSTLTIQRTQQEDSAVYLCASSTGQNYGYTFGSGTRLTVV.

The rearrangement uses TRBV6-2 or TRBV6-3 and TRBJ2-2; D unclear. V was shortened by 2 bases and J by 7 bases, with 8 bases between the two germline ends. Germline assignment: CDR1 MNHEY and CDR2 SVGEGT. CDR3 length equals 13 residues. CDR3 DNA: TGTGCCAGCAGTTACGTTGAGCGCGGGGAGCTGTTTTTT. Translating gives CASSYVERGELFF.

The V gene is TRBV19, the J gene TRBJ2-7, with TRBD2 matching over 10 bases. This CDR3 has 15 residues. Germline V gene data show CDR1 as LNHDA and CDR2 as SQIVND (reference sequence). V trimming: 4 bases; J trimming: 2 bases; junction bases outside the gene matches: 5. The CDR3 bases are TGTGCCAGTAGTACACTAGCGGGATCTCCCTACGAGCAGTACTTC. Translated, it gives CASSTLAGSPYEQYF. Supplemented by reference TRBV19 and TRBJ2-7, the full variable domain reads DGGITQSPKYLFRKEGQNVTLSCEQNLNHDAMYWYRQDPGQGLRLIYYSQIVNDFQKGDIAEGYSVSREKKESFPLTVTSAQKNPTAFYLCASSTLAGSPYEQYFGPGTRLTVT.

The chain employs TRBV4-2 and TRBJ2-3, with 7 bases aligning to TRBD2. J gave up 1 base and V 4 bases, and 2 bases lay outside the gene matches. The CDR3 totals 14 residues. Germline lookup yields CDR1 LGHNA and CDR2 YNFKEQ. CDR3 amino acids: CASSPAGGTDTQYF. Here the CDR3 DNA reads TGTGCCAGCAGCCCGGCGGGGGGCACAGATACGCAGTATTTT.

The rearrangement uses TRBV6-5 and TRBJ2-3; tentative D call: TRBD1 (7 bases). Looked up from germline, CDR1 is MNHEY and CDR2 is SVGAGI. The CDR3 has 14 residues. The V and J ends lost 4 bases and 3 bases respectively, with 11 bases between them. The CDR3 here is CASSSSGGTDTQYF. In DNA form, the CDR3 reads TGTGCCAGCAGTTCATCAGGGGGGACAGATACGCAGTATTTT.

The chain carries TRBV27 and TRBJ2-2; D uncertain. CDR1 and CDR2 from the germline V gene are MNHEY and SMNVEV (reference sequence). The CDR3 spans 13 residues. The germline V and J ends were trimmed by 5 bases and 0 bases, with 4 bases remaining between them. The CDR3 here is CASSPSNTGELFF. Written as DNA, the CDR3 is TGTGCCAGCAGTCCTTCGAACACCGGGGAGCTGTTTTTT.

A single count supports this clone. The J gene is TRBJ2-5, the V gene TRBV19; tentative D call: TRBD2 (5 bases). Germline assignment: CDR1 LNHDA and CDR2 SQIVND (reference sequence). The CDR3 spans 15 residues. Trimming stripped 0 bases from V and 5 bases from J, with 13 bases between. The CDR3 DNA follows: TGTGCCAGTAGTATAGATGGGAGCTTCGTGGAGACCCAGTACTTC. Protein sequence: CASSIDGSFVETQYF.